This TCR beta chain was documented in a study of OX40 agonist ivuxolimab in advanced cancers. The CDR3 has 15 amino acids. Germline-derived CDR1 and CDR2 are SGHTA and FQGNSA. Trimming at V came to 3 bases and at J to 6 bases, leaving 5 bases not matched to a gene. The table came from immunoSEQ multiplex PCR; TCRdb's copy has only in-frame clones and leaves some out. This sample has more than 70,000 clones, with about 84% found just once. The material was CD4+ or CD8+ T cells sorted from blood, obtained in a trial of the OX40 agonist ivuxolimab. This receptor was obtained from an adult with an advanced solid tumor such as melanoma, head and neck, liver or kidney cancer. The rearrangement uses TRBV7-2 and TRBJ2-1; 10 positions agree with TRBD2. The CDR3 loop is CASSFLAGAFNEQFF. DNA of the CDR3: TGTGCCAGCAGCTTTCTAGCGGGAGCCTTCAATGAGCAGTTCTTC. The full variable domain, rest sourced from reference TRBV7-2 and TRBJ2-1, is GAGVSQSPSNKVTEKGKDVELRCDPISGHTALYWYRQSLGQGLEFLIYFQGNSAPDKSGLPSDRFSAERTGGSVSTLTIQRTQQEDSAVYLCASSFLAGAFNEQFFGPGTRLTVL.